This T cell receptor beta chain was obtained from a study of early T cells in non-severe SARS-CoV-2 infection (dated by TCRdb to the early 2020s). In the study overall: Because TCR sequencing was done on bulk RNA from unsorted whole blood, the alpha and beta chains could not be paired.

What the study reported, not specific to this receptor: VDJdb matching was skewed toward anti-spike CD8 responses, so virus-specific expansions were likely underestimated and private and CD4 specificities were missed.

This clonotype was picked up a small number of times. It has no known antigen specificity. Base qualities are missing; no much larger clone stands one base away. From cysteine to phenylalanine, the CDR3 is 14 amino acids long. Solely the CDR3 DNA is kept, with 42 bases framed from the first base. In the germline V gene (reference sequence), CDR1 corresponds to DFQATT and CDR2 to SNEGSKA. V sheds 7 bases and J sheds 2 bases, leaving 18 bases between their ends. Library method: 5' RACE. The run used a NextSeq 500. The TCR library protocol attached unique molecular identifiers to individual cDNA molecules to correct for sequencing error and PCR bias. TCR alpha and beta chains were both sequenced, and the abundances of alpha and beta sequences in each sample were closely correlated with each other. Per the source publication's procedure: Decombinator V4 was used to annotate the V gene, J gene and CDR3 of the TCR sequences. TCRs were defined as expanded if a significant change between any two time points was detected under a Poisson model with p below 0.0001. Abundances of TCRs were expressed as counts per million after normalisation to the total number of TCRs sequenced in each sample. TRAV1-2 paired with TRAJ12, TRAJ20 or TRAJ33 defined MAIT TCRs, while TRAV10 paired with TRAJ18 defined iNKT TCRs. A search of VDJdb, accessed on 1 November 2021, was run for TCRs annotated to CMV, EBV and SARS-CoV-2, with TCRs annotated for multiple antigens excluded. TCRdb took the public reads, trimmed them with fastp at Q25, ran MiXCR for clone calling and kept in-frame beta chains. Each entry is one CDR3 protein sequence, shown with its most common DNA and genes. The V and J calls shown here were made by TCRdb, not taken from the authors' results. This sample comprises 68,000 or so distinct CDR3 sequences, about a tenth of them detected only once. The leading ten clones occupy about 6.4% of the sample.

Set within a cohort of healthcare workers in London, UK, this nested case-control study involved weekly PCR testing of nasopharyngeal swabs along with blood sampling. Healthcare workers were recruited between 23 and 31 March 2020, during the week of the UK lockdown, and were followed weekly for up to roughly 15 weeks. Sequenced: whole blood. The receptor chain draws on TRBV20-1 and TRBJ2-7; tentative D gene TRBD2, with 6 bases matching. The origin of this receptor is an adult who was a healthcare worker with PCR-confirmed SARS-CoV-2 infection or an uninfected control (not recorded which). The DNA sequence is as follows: TGCAGTGTTCCCGGGAGCGGCTGGACCTACGAGCAGTACTTC. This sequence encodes CSVPGSGWTYEQYF.